The rows below give T cell receptor beta chains drawn from one sample of a study of cytotoxic CD8 clonotypes in ibrutinib-treated CLL. Clones were read by immunoSEQ multiplex PCR, and TCRdb kept only the in-frame ones, dropping some. The sample includes 200,000 to 250,000 clones, 60% to 80% seen only once; the top ten take roughly 6.4%. The input for sequencing was PBMCs, taken after 12 months of ibrutinib treatment. These receptors all come from a human donor with chronic lymphocytic leukemia. Both conserved end residues are part of each CDR3. D genes are given only for firm matches. Clone size, where shown, is once, few, many, or a class for clones that have expanded.

size,V,J,D,DNA,CDR3
.,TRBV7-9,TRBJ1-2,.,TGTGCCAGCAGCCCGAAATACCCGGGGACGGACTATGGCTACACCTTC,CASSPKYPGTDYGYTF
few,TRBV2,TRBJ1-2,TRBD1,TGTGCCAGCAGTTTCGAGACAGGGGGCAACTATGGCTACACCTTC,CASSFETGGNYGYTF
.,TRBV30,TRBJ2-1,.,TGTGCCTGGAGTGTACGGAATGAGCAGTTCTTC,CAWSVRNEQFF
.,TRBV7-9,TRBJ1-2,TRBD1,TGTGCCAGCAGCTTTGGGACAGGGGATGGCTACACCTTC,CASSFGTGDGYTF
few,TRBV7-3,TRBJ2-7,.,TGTGCCAGCAGCTTCGCTAGGTCTTACGAGCAGTACTTC,CASSFARSYEQYF
.,TRBV6-5,TRBJ1-1,.,TGTGCCAGCACGCTGGGGTTTGGCACTGAAGCTTTCTTT,CASTLGFGTEAFF
many,TRBV7-9,TRBJ1-2,TRBD1,TGTGCCAGCAGACAAAACGGACAGGACTCTTATGGCTACACCTTC,CASRQNGQDSYGYTF
.,TRBV7-9,TRBJ2-7,TRBD1,TGTGCCAGCAGCCCCCATGACAGGGCACCTTTCCACGAGCAGTACTTC,CASSPHDRAPFHEQYF
.,TRBV30,TRBJ1-1,.,TGTGCCTGGAGTATAGGGGCTACGGCTACTGAAGCTTTCTTT,CAWSIGATATEAFF
.,TRBV27,TRBJ1-5,.,TGTGCCAGCAGTTCCTGGGGTTGGGGGGGCGAAGGCGAGCCCCAGCATTTT,CASSSWGWGGEGEPQHF
.,TRBV6-1,TRBJ1-4,.,TGTGCCAGCAGTTCAGGGGCTGCTAATGAAAAACTGTTTTTT,CASSSGAANEKLFF
.,TRBV7-6,TRBJ1-4,.,TGTGCCAGCAGCTTAGCGCGGGATGAAAAACTGTTTTTT,CASSLARDEKLFF
.,TRBV5-6,TRBJ1-2,.,TGTGCCAGCAGCTTGGTTTCTGGGACTATAATCGATGGCTACACCTTC,CASSLVSGTIIDGYTF
.,TRBV6-5,TRBJ2-7,.,TGTGCCAGTGCCGGCGGGGCCTACGAGCAGTACTTC,CASAGGAYEQYF
.,TRBV7-2,TRBJ2-7,.,TGTGCCAGCAGCCCGGGTCCCAGCAAGTCCACCTACGAGCAGTACTTC,CASSPGPSKSTYEQYF
.,TRBV19,TRBJ1-5,.,TGTGCCAGTAAGTCACAGCACGGAAGCAATCAGCCCCAGCATTTT,CASKSQHGSNQPQHF
few,TRBV29-1,TRBJ1-1,TRBD1,TGCAGCATCAGGACAGGGGGGAACACTGAAGCTTTCTTT,CSIRTGGNTEAFF
once,TRBV18,TRBJ1-2,TRBD1,TGTGCCAGCTCACTAAGCGGACAGGCCGGCTACACCTTC,CASSLSGQAGYTF
.,TRBV7-9,TRBJ2-1,TRBD2,TGTGCCAGCAGCCAGGCAGCTAGCGGTTACAATGAGCAGTTCTTC,CASSQAASGYNEQFF
.,TRBV11-2,TRBJ1-1,.,TGTGCCAGCAGCTGGGGGACCAGTGTTACTGAAGCTTTCTTT,CASSWGTSVTEAFF
.,TRBV4-3,TRBJ1-5,.,TGCGCCAGCAGCCAAGGAGTGGGGGCTAGCAATCAGCCCCAGCATTTT,CASSQGVGASNQPQHF
.,TRBV18,TRBJ1-2,.,TGTGCCAGCTCACTCGGCCAGGACGGCTACACCTTC,CASSLGQDGYTF
.,TRBV7-9,TRBJ1-5,TRBD1,TGTGCCAGCAGCTTAGGTACAGGGGGGAATCAGCCCCAGCATTTT,CASSLGTGGNQPQHF
once,TRBV11-3,TRBJ2-7,TRBD1,TGTGCCAGCAGCTTAAGGGGGCCCGAGCAGTACTTC,CASSLRGPEQYF
few,TRBV5-1,TRBJ1-5,.,TGCGCCAGCAGCCAGGGAGGGCCCCATCAGCCCCAGCATTTT,CASSQGGPHQPQHF